This is a list of T cell receptor beta chains from one sample in a study of T cell clusters in autoimmune cytopenias. For each CDR3 protein, TCRdb gives one entry from its re-call of the multiplex PCR reads, without DNA. The table for this sample gives about 10,000 distinct CDR3 sequences. The data also belong to a second study, concerning T cell repertoires in aging, cancer and after chemotherapy.

Input material: peripheral blood. The receptors come from a human donor in good health. CDR3s include the opening cysteine and the closing phenylalanine or tryptophan. For some rows the clone size is stated as once, few or many, or as a class when expanded; others skip it.

CDR3aa: CASMGLGVDEQFF
abundance: -
j_gene: TRBJ2-1
v_gene: TRBV12-3/TRBV12-4

CDR3aa: CASSPRKGTDGNEKLFF
abundance: -
j_gene: TRBJ1-4
v_gene: TRBV18

CDR3aa: CASSIYSGHRTDTQYF
abundance: -
j_gene: TRBJ2-3
v_gene: TRBV19

CDR3aa: CAWSEQNQPQHF
abundance: medium-sized
j_gene: TRBJ1-5
v_gene: TRBV30

CDR3aa: CASSRGRSSYNEQFF
abundance: -
j_gene: TRBJ2-1
v_gene: TRBV14

CDR3aa: CASSRPGDRRNTEAFF
abundance: -
j_gene: TRBJ1-1
v_gene: TRBV19

CDR3aa: CASSYSGRANQPQHF
abundance: -
j_gene: TRBJ1-5
v_gene: TRBV6-5

CDR3aa: CSVPRGDTIYF
abundance: medium-sized
j_gene: TRBJ1-3
v_gene: TRBV29-1

CDR3aa: CASSIPSKISQPQHF
abundance: -
j_gene: TRBJ1-5
v_gene: TRBV19

CDR3aa: CASSPPAGTGELFF
abundance: medium-sized
j_gene: TRBJ2-2
v_gene: TRBV18

CDR3aa: CASSYRRSGRVSETQYF
abundance: -
j_gene: TRBJ2-5
v_gene: TRBV6-2/TRBV6-3

CDR3aa: CSASKGTNYGYTF
abundance: -
j_gene: TRBJ1-2
v_gene: TRBV20-1

CDR3aa: CSAGQGDGYTF
abundance: -
j_gene: TRBJ1-2
v_gene: TRBV29-1

CDR3aa: CASSPGGPGQFF
abundance: -
j_gene: TRBJ2-1
v_gene: TRBV6-2/TRBV6-3

CDR3aa: CASHGNTGELFF
abundance: medium-sized
j_gene: TRBJ2-2
v_gene: TRBV30

CDR3aa: CASSRGPSRQGYTF
abundance: -
j_gene: TRBJ1-2
v_gene: TRBV27

CDR3aa: CASRRQGATEAFF
abundance: medium-sized
j_gene: TRBJ1-1
v_gene: TRBV6-5

CDR3aa: CASSPGGRGYTF
abundance: -
j_gene: TRBJ1-2
v_gene: TRBV6-5

CDR3aa: CASSFGSVKVLTGELFF
abundance: medium-sized
j_gene: TRBJ2-2
v_gene: TRBV5-6

CDR3aa: CASTLTGGVGETQYF
abundance: -
j_gene: TRBJ2-5
v_gene: TRBV19

CDR3aa: CASRLGQSYGYTF
abundance: -
j_gene: TRBJ1-2
v_gene: TRBV6-5

CDR3aa: CASIDRGKAGANVLTF
abundance: medium-sized
j_gene: TRBJ2-6
v_gene: TRBV19

CDR3aa: CASSPRDRVPDTQYF
abundance: -
j_gene: TRBJ2-3
v_gene: TRBV27

CDR3aa: CAISESSLAGGNTGELFF
abundance: -
j_gene: TRBJ2-2
v_gene: TRBV10-3

CDR3aa: CASGLGGTGRETQYF
abundance: -
j_gene: TRBJ2-5
v_gene: TRBV12-5

CDR3aa: CASNFGRQGLNSPLHF
abundance: -
j_gene: TRBJ1-6
v_gene: TRBV6-1

CDR3aa: CASSYGTGNNEQFF
abundance: -
j_gene: TRBJ2-1
v_gene: TRBV6-6

CDR3aa: CASSLRGRGNYGYTF
abundance: -
j_gene: TRBJ1-2
v_gene: TRBV5-4

CDR3aa: CAWSVLTGVRYF
abundance: -
j_gene: TRBJ2-7
v_gene: TRBV30

CDR3aa: CASSFSGLLGQPQHF
abundance: -
j_gene: TRBJ1-5
v_gene: TRBV27

CDR3aa: CASSGPIPTRADTQYF
abundance: medium-sized
j_gene: TRBJ2-3
v_gene: TRBV6-2/TRBV6-3

CDR3aa: CASSPQIDTQYF
abundance: -
j_gene: TRBJ2-3
v_gene: TRBV14

CDR3aa: CASSFGAGGALTGELFF
abundance: -
j_gene: TRBJ2-2
v_gene: TRBV13

CDR3aa: CASSQAYSRPNYGYTF
abundance: -
j_gene: TRBJ1-2
v_gene: TRBV4-3

CDR3aa: CASSLSTGREADTQYF
abundance: -
j_gene: TRBJ2-3
v_gene: TRBV5-4

CDR3aa: CASSSGTGQALTEAFF
abundance: -
j_gene: TRBJ1-1
v_gene: TRBV7-9

CDR3aa: CASSPGTGGSEQYF
abundance: -
j_gene: TRBJ2-7
v_gene: TRBV6-5

CDR3aa: CASRGTGLGKNTEAFF
abundance: -
j_gene: TRBJ1-1
v_gene: TRBV6-5

CDR3aa: CASSGTGGYNEQFF
abundance: -
j_gene: TRBJ2-1
v_gene: TRBV19

CDR3aa: CASSIASSGGYTDTQYF
abundance: -
j_gene: TRBJ2-3
v_gene: TRBV19

CDR3aa: CASRLQGLRPVF
abundance: -
j_gene: TRBJ2-1
v_gene: TRBV6-2/TRBV6-3

CDR3aa: CASSYSLRGLYGYTF
abundance: -
j_gene: TRBJ1-2
v_gene: TRBV6-5

CDR3aa: CASSSRSGQKETQYF
abundance: -
j_gene: TRBJ2-5
v_gene: TRBV4-2